This T cell receptor (beta chain) is drawn from a study of T cell responses to AZD1222 COVID-19 vaccine. The wider study: Second-dose intervals of approximately 4 or approximately 12 weeks were pooled.

Findings and caveats of the study: Spike-wide coverage was observed for vaccine-associated CD4 TCRs, with dominant responses at 160-218 and 743-854. Per reports, nearly half of all spike-specific TCRs target regions that are unmutated in variants. Donors in the cohort were predominantly white British and more often female, and clonal diversity was possibly underestimated.

The germline V gene has CDR1 SEHNR and CDR2 FQNEAQ (reference sequence). The CDR3 is 15 amino acids. V gave up 1 base and J gave up 3 bases, with 11 bases separating them. Of note for this clone: Its antigen is still unknown.

The repertoire was sequenced with immunoSEQ multiplex PCR; TCRdb's copy has only in-frame clones and lacks some. This sample carries about 100,000 clones, around 90% of them seen once, and the ten largest clones take about 1.8%. The specimen comprised peripheral blood, sampled on day 0 of AZD1222 vaccination. The receptor's source is an adult in good health. The chain combines TRBV7-9 with TRBJ2-3; D may be TRBD2 (6 bases). The chain's CDR3 is CASSLGAGGTDTQYF. DNA for the CDR3: TGTGCCAGCAGCTTAGGGGCCGGGGGAACAGATACGCAGTATTTT.